This T cell receptor beta chain derives from a study of T cell changes during pregnancy in multiple sclerosis. The CDR3 covers 13 residues. From germline, CDR1 is SGHNT and CDR2 YYREEE (reference sequence). V was cut by 0 bases and J by 4 bases, with 7 bases left in between. TCRdb keeps only in-frame clones here, not all; method: immunoSEQ multiplex PCR. Of about 70,000 clones in the sample, around 90% were seen once. The sequence was obtained from a female donor with multiple sclerosis, enrolled in a pregnancy study. Sample: peripheral blood, taken in the first trimester of pregnancy. This chain joins TRBV5-4 and TRBJ1-2; D call uncertain. This CDR3 reads CASSLEPRYGYTF. CDR3 sequence (DNA): TGTGCCAGCAGCTTGGAACCGCGCTATGGCTACACCTTC. Based on the CDR3 plus reference TRBV5-4 and TRBJ1-2, the full variable domain is ETGVTQSPTHLIKTRGQQVTLRCSSQSGHNTVSWYQQALGQGPQFIFQYYREEENGRGNFPPRFSGLQFPNYSSELNVNALELDDSALYLCASSLEPRYGYTFGSGTRLTVV.